The next 18 T cell receptor beta chains were all read from a single sample in a study of CD8+ T cells in alopecia areata. The sequencing template was cDNA reverse transcribed from extracted RNA. The assay was immunoSEQ multiplex PCR, and TCRdb's table has in-frame clones only and misses some. The sample shows 200,000 or so clones, roughly 60% of them seen only once. Described treatment: oral pan-JAK inhibitor, 5-10 mg twice daily. Sequencing was performed on CD4+ T cells sorted from blood, taken at week 24, from a patient treated with tofacitinib. These receptors originate from a human donor with alopecia areata.

This clone was detected only once. This chain links TRBV20-1 with TRBJ2-1; D unresolved. Germline lookup yields CDR1 DFQATT and CDR2 SNEGSKA (reference sequence). CDR3 length: 11 amino acids. Trimming took 4 bases from V and 10 from J, leaving 11 bases between them. The CDR3 DNA reads as TGCAGTGCTATGAACAGTTACGAGCAGTTCTTC. Residues: CSAMNSYEQFF.

In regard to this clone: Other DNA sequences in the sample encode the same CDR3. This rearrangement joins TRBV29-1 to TRBJ1-1, with TRBD1 identical over 11 bases. Per germline, CDR1 SQVTM and CDR2 ANQGSEA. The CDR3 is made up of 12 amino acids. With 6 bases clipped from V and 11 bases from J, the junction kept 8 bases outside the gene matches. The CDR3: CSVDGQGASAFF. The DNA of the CDR3 is TGCAGCGTAGACGGACAGGGGGCAAGCGCTTTCTTT. Full variable domain (remainder filled in from reference TRBV29-1 and TRBJ1-1): SAVISQKPSRDICQRGTSLTIQCQVDSQVTMMFWYRQQPGQSLTLIATANQGSEATYESGFVIDKFPISRPNLTFSTLTVSNMSPEDSSIYLCSVDGQGASAFFGQGTRLTVV.

CDR3 residues: CSVESPSGDEQFF. The CDR3 DNA is TGCAGCGTTGAATCACCGTCTGGGGATGAGCAGTTCTTC. The rearrangement links TRBV29-1 to TRBJ2-1; D ambiguous. CDR3 length: 13 residues. Between the trimmed V and J ends, which lost 2 bases and 8 bases, there was a span of 13 bases. Germline V gene data show CDR1 as SQVTM and CDR2 as ANQGSEA.

This clone was seen more than once but under ten times. The chain recombines TRBV30 with TRBJ1-2; perhaps TRBD1 as D (6 bases). The CDR3 has 15 amino acids. Trimming took off 0 bases at V and 8 bases at J, with 19 bases between the two ends. Germline V gene sequence: CDR1 GTSNPN, CDR2 SVGIG (reference sequence). This chain's CDR3 is CAWSVTGQPSTGYTF. CDR3 bases: TGTGCCTGGAGTGTAACCGGACAGCCATCGACCGGCTACACCTTC.

This clone was picked up a small number of times. The rearrangement links TRBV5-4 to TRBJ2-3; a weak D match, TRBD2 (5 bases). Between the trimmed V and J ends, which lost 4 bases and 4 bases, there was a span of 16 bases. The CDR3 consists of 15 residues. The germline V gene has CDR1 SGHNT and CDR2 YYREEE (reference sequence). In nucleotides, the CDR3 is TGTGCCAGCAGCCTTCGGACTGCCCTGGCAGATACGCAGTATTTT. Amino acid sequence: CASSLRTALADTQYF.

This clone was observed a few times. The rearrangement uses TRBV27 and TRBJ1-2; 8 nucleotides align to TRBD1. Germline V lookup: CDR1 MNHEY, CDR2 SMNVEV (reference sequence). Losses at the gene ends were 4 bases for V and 4 bases for J; bases not matched to a gene: 8. The length of the CDR3 is 15 residues. The CDR3 nucleotides are TGTGCCAGCAGTTCGACCAGGACAGGGAGCTATGGCTACACCTTC. Translated: CASSSTRTGSYGYTF.

V is TRBV4-1 and J is TRBJ2-3; 10 nucleotides align to TRBD2. The junction had 2 bases not matched to a gene; V was cut back by 1 base and J by 1 base. Germline V gives CDR1 MGHRA, CDR2 YSYEKL. CDR3 length: 16 amino acids. CDR3 protein: CASSQVSGGRTDTQYF. In DNA form, the CDR3 reads TGCGCCAGCAGCCAAGTTAGCGGGGGGCGCACAGATACGCAGTATTTT.

This clone was counted between two and nine times. This chain joins TRBV10-3 and TRBJ1-2; TRBD1 aligns across 7 bases. CDR1 and CDR2 from the germline V gene are ENHRY and SYGVKD. The CDR3 has 15 residues. After removal of 11 bases from V and 0 bases from J, the junction contained 12 bases not matched to a gene. Here the CDR3 DNA reads TGTGCCGCTACCGGGACAGACCCCTCTAACTATGGCTACACCTTC. Protein product: CAATGTDPSNYGYTF.

The V call is TRBV6-1, the J call TRBJ2-5; no reliable D call. The ends were cut back, 4 bases at V and 1 base at J, with 4 bases in the middle. Germline CDR1 is MNHNS and CDR2 is SASEGT. The CDR3 covers 12 residues. The CDR3 coding sequence is TGTGCCAGCAGTGCTACCCAAGAGACCCAGTACTTC. Its protein is CASSATQETQYF.

This clone was picked up a small number of times. V usage is TRBV18 and J usage is TRBJ1-1; 11 nucleotides align to TRBD1. The CDR3 length is 18 residues. Per germline, CDR1 KGHSH and CDR2 LQKENI. V was pared by 3 bases and J by 2 bases, with 11 bases of the junction left unmatched. DNA for the CDR3: TGTGCCAGCTCACCTTCAGGGACAGGGGGAGTCGGCAACACTGAAGCTTTCTTT. Residues: CASSPSGTGGVGNTEAFF.

The sample holds one count of this clone. Other DNA sequences from this sample encode an identical CDR3 as well. The V call is TRBV30, the J call TRBJ2-5; no reliable D call. The V end lost 1 base, the J end lost 5 bases, and 5 bases lay between the germline ends. CDR1 and CDR2 (germline): GTSNPN, SVGIG (reference sequence). This CDR3 comprises 11 residues. CDR3 DNA sequence: TGTGCCTGGAGTGCTGGTGAGACCCAGTACTTC. Translated, it gives CAWSAGETQYF.

This clone showed up just once. The chain joins TRBV4-1 to TRBJ2-1, with D perhaps matching TRBD1 or TRBD2 (5 bases each). V was trimmed by 2 bases and J by 5 bases, leaving 10 bases between them. CDR3 length: 14 amino acids. Germline assignment: CDR1 MGHRA and CDR2 YSYEKL. The CDR3 loop is CASSQPGPHNEQFF. The CDR3 region has the DNA TGCGCCAGCAGCCAACCGGGACCCCACAATGAGCAGTTCTTC.

This chain joins TRBV27 and TRBJ2-7; the D is unclear. Germline values: CDR1 MNHEY, CDR2 SMNVEV (reference sequence). Trimming pared 4 bases from V and 2 bases from J, leaving 3 bases between. The CDR3 sequence is 11 residues long. CDR3: CASSSAYEQYF. The CDR3 DNA sequence: TGTGCCAGCAGTTCCGCCTACGAGCAGTACTTC.

The chain carries TRBV5-1 and TRBJ2-5; D is perhaps TRBD1 or TRBD2 (5 bases each). Germline V lookup: CDR1 SGHRS, CDR2 YFSETQ. The CDR3 is made up of 15 amino acids. Trimming left V 0 bases short and J 5 bases short, with 14 bases between. DNA for the CDR3: TGCGCCAGCAGCTTGGTACGAGGCAGGGAGGAGACCCAGTACTTC. This sequence encodes CASSLVRGREETQYF.

V usage is TRBV29-1 and J usage is TRBJ2-3; D is perhaps TRBD1 (6 bases). The germline V and J ends were trimmed by 5 bases and 7 bases, with 19 bases remaining between them. Germline V CDR1 and CDR2: SQVTM, ANQGSEA. The CDR3 contains 14 residues. CDR3 nucleotides: TGCAGCGTTCCGCCTAACCAAAGGGGGAATACGCAGTATTTT. This gives the protein CSVPPNQRGNTQYF.

The CDR3 coding sequence is TGTGCCATCGCCCCCCTAGTCGGCGGGGGCGGGAATGAGCAGTTCTTC. Its translation: CAIAPLVGGGGNEQFF. J is TRBJ2-1 and V is TRBV10-3; weak D call: TRBD2 (7 bases). Trimming cost V 8 bases and J 7 bases, with 24 bases left between them. The V gene's germline CDR1 is ENHRY and CDR2 SYGVKD. The CDR3 has 16 amino acids.

This clone was recorded a few times. The V gene is TRBV7-3, the J gene TRBJ1-1; D not certain. This CDR3 is built from 13 residues. Trimming shortened V by 2 bases and J by 1 base, and 5 bases separated the two germline ends. Germline loops: CDR1 SGHTA, CDR2 FQGTGA. The CDR3 region is CASSLWTNTEAFF. The CDR3 DNA is TGTGCCAGCAGCTTATGGACGAACACTGAAGCTTTCTTT.

This clone has a handful of counts. The rearrangement links TRBV29-1 to TRBJ2-5; D unclear. The germline gives CDR1 SQVTM, CDR2 ANQGSEA. The CDR3 is 11 residues long. Between the trimmed V and J ends, which lost 5 bases and 2 bases, there was a span of 6 bases. The CDR3 protein is CSVPKQETQYF. DNA of the CDR3: TGCAGCGTTCCGAAGCAAGAGACCCAGTACTTC.